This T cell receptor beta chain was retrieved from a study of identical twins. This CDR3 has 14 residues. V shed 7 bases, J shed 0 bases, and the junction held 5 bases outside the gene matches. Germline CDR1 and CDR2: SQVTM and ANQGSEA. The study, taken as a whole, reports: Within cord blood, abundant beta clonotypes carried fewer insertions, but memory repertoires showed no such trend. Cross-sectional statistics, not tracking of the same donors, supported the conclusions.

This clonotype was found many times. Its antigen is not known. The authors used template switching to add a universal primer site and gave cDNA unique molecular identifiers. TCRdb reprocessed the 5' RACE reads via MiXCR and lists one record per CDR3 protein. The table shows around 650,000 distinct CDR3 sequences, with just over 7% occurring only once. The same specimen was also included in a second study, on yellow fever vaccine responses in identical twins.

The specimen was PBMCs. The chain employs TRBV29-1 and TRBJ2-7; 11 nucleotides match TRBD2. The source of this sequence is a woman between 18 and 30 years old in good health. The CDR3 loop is CSDPGTSGSYEQYF. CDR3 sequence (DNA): TGCAGCGATCCCGGGACTAGCGGCTCCTACGAGCAGTACTTC.